The 17 T cell receptor beta chains given below trace back to one sample, sequenced in a study of tumor T cells in aggressive B-cell lymphoma. The table came from immunoSEQ multiplex PCR; TCRdb's copy has only in-frame clones and leaves some out. The sample lists about 1,700 clones; approximately 93% were seen once. The sequencing input was tumor tissue. These TCRs come from an adult with diffuse large B cell lymphoma. Some clones in this sample may be carry-over from other donors' samples.

This clone occurred once. The CDR3 DNA follows: TGCGCCAGCAGCCAAGCTCAGGGGCCAGCCCCGAACACCGGGGAGCTGTTTTTT. It specifies CASSQAQGPAPNTGELFF. The rearrangement uses TRBV4-1 and TRBJ2-2, with D tentatively TRBD1 (6 bases). This CDR3 has 18 residues. Germline-derived CDR1 and CDR2 are MGHRA and YSYEKL. Trimming took off 1 base at V and 0 bases at J, with 15 bases between the two ends.

V is TRBV30 and J is TRBJ2-3; possible D gene TRBD1, 6 bases. Deletions cut 0 bases from V and 3 bases from J, with 7 bases between. The CDR3 covers 13 residues. The germline V gene encodes CDR1 GTSNPN and CDR2 SVGIG (reference sequence). For the CDR3, the DNA is TGTGCCTGGAGTGTAGGGGGAACAGATACGCAGTATTTT. Its translation is CAWSVGGTDTQYF.

Regarding this clone: At one end, the junction sequence differs from germline, possibly due to a read error. The chain is built from TRBV5-4 and TRBJ2-1, with TRBD2 matching 10 bases. The CDR3 extends over 17 amino acids. The germline V gene encodes CDR1 SGHNT and CDR2 YYREEE (reference sequence). CDR3 nucleotides: TGTGCCAGCAGGAGTTTAGCGGGAGGTAGGACCTACAATGAGCAATTCTTC. Translation: CASRSLAGGRTYNEQFF.

This sequence joins TRBV28 and TRBJ2-1, with 14 nucleotides matching TRBD2. Germline trimming cut 11 bases from V and 6 bases from J; bases unmatched to any gene: 3. Germline CDR1 and CDR2: MDHEN and SYDVKM. The CDR3 is 13 residues long. The CDR3 DNA follows: TGTGCCGCCGGGACTAGCGGGAGCAATGAGCAGTTCTTC. This sequence encodes CAAGTSGSNEQFF.

J is TRBJ1-5 and V is TRBV2, with D perhaps matching TRBD1 (6 bases). Looked up from germline, CDR1 is SNHLY and CDR2 is FYNNEI. V lost 4 bases, J lost 2 bases, and 9 bases lay in between. This CDR3 has 14 amino acids. Here the CDR3 reads CASSAGDGNQPQHF. CDR3 in DNA: TGTGCCAGCAGTGCAGGGGATGGCAATCAGCCCCAGCATTTT. The full variable domain, in which reference TRBV2 and TRBJ1-5 provide the parts outside the CDR3, is EPEVTQTPSHQVTQMGQEVILRCVPISNHLYFYWYRQILGQKVEFLVSFYNNEISEKSEIFDDQFSVERPDGSNFTLKIRSTKLEDSAMYFCASSAGDGNQPQHFGDGTRLSIL.

This rearrangement joins TRBV15 to TRBJ1-4, with 10 bases fitting TRBD1. V shed 2 bases and J 4 bases; nucleotides not matched to a gene: 13. The CDR3 is 19 amino acids. In germline, CDR1 is LNHNV, CDR2 YYDKDF (reference sequence). CDR3 DNA: TGTGCCACCAGCAGAAGTCCTCGGACAGGGGGGTTTGGTAATGAAAAACTGTTTTTT. Amino acids: CATSRSPRTGGFGNEKLFF.

V gene TRBV10-1 combines with J gene TRBJ2-5; TRBD1 agrees at 8 bases. The CDR3 runs 13 residues. Losses at the gene ends were 0 bases for V and 9 bases for J; bases not matched to a gene: 3. CDR1 and CDR2 (germline): WNHNN, SYGVQD (reference sequence). The CDR3 protein is CASSESGTGPQYF. CDR3 sequence (DNA): TGCGCCAGCAGTGAGTCGGGGACAGGTCCCCAGTACTTC.

On this clone itself: Compared with germline, one end of the junction differs, possibly owing to a read error. The J gene is TRBJ2-4, the V gene TRBV11-2; tentatively, D is TRBD1 (6 bases). In germline, CDR1 is SGHAT, CDR2 FQNNGV. The CDR3 has 15 amino acids. The CDR3 loop is CASSLDRTVKNIQYF. The CDR3, as DNA: TGTGCCAGCAGCCTAGACCGGACAGTCAAAAACATTCAGTACTTC.

The chain is built from TRBV6-5 and TRBJ2-7; 7 bases are shared with TRBD1. This CDR3 spans 15 amino acids. The germline gives CDR1 MNHEY, CDR2 SVGAGI. With 6 bases clipped from V and 2 bases from J, the junction kept 10 bases outside the gene matches. CDR3 bases: TGTGCCAGCAGCCAAGACAGGGACCCAACCTACGAGCAGTACTTC. Translating it yields CASSQDRDPTYEQYF.

The J gene is TRBJ1-4, the V gene TRBV30, with 8 bases aligning to TRBD1. Germline CDR1 reads GTSNPN; CDR2 reads SVGIG (reference sequence). J gave up 5 bases and V 7 bases, and 6 bases lay outside the gene matches. This CDR3 comprises 13 residues. The CDR3 is CALTGGSNEKLFF. The CDR3 nucleotides are TGTGCCTTAACAGGGGGATCCAATGAAAAACTGTTTTTT.

This clone was counted once. The CDR3 does not close with the conserved phenylalanine or tryptophan, likely indicating a read error. The chain joins TRBV23-1 to TRBJ2-4, with TRBD1 matching over 8 bases. TRBV23-1 is classed as an ORF, of uncertain function. The CDR3 length is 17 residues. The V segment lost 9 bases and the J segment 2 bases; nucleotides outside the gene matches: 15. CDR3 sequence: CASPPSCRGHPKNIQYL. CDR3 DNA: TGCGCCAGTCCTCCTAGCTGCAGGGGGCATCCCAAAAACATTCAGTACCTC.

The chain uses TRBV19 and TRBJ2-1, with D unclear. The CDR3 is 11 amino acids. The V gene lost 9 bases and the J gene lost 6 bases, with 9 bases spanning the gap. CDR1 is LNHDA, CDR2 SQIVND, per germline (reference sequence). The CDR3 coding sequence is TGTGCCAGCGAGGTGGGCAATGAGCAGTTCTTC. Its translation: CASEVGNEQFF.

This clone was seen a single time. The gene calls are TRBV7-3 and TRBJ1-2, with 12 bases lining up with TRBD1. CDR1 SGHTA and CDR2 FQGTGA come from the germline V gene. This CDR3 is 13 amino acids long. With V trimmed by 1 base and J by 11 bases, 2 bases remained unmatched. The CDR3 nucleotides are TGTGCCAGCAGCTTAAGGGACAGGGGGCCTTACACCTTC. Translating it yields CASSLRDRGPYTF.

This clone was detected only a few times. The chain is built from TRBV28 and TRBJ2-7, with D possibly matching TRBD2 (5 bases). Trimming took off 6 bases at V and 2 bases at J, with 17 bases between the two ends. Germline CDR1 and CDR2: MDHEN and SYDVKM. This CDR3 is 15 amino acids long. The CDR3 spells CASSPSQAGPYEQYF. The CDR3 DNA follows: TGTGCCAGCAGCCCTTCCCAGGCGGGCCCCTACGAGCAGTACTTC. The variable domain in full, with the rest retrieved from reference TRBV28 and TRBJ2-7, is DVKVTQSSRYLVKRTGEKVFLECVQDMDHENMFWYRQDPGLGLRLIYFSYDVKMKEKGDIPEGYSVSREKKERFSLILESASTNQTSMYLCASSPSQAGPYEQYFGPGTRLTVT.

The chain links TRBV4-2 to TRBJ1-3, with 8 bases identical to TRBD1. The CDR3 length is 14 residues. V shed 4 bases and J 2 bases; nucleotides not matched to a gene: 1. CDR1 LGHNA and CDR2 YNFKEQ come from the germline V gene. The CDR3 spells CASSLQGAGNTIYF. The CDR3 DNA follows: TGTGCCAGCAGCCTACAGGGGGCTGGAAACACCATATATTTT.

The chain combines TRBV2 with TRBJ2-3; TRBD2 agrees at 13 bases. Germline V CDR1 and CDR2: SNHLY, FYNNEI. The CDR3 has 17 residues. Trimming removed 2 bases from V and 2 bases from J; junction bases left unmatched: 4. CDR3 in DNA: TGTGCCAGCAGTGAATTACTAGCGGGGGGGACCACAGATACGCAGTATTTT. Amino acid sequence: CASSELLAGGTTDTQYF.

The chain is built from TRBV4-2 and TRBJ2-5, with unresolved D. The CDR3 is 17 residues long. Trimming cost V 1 base and J 0 bases, with 15 bases left between them. The germline V gene encodes CDR1 LGHNA and CDR2 YNFKEQ. DNA of the CDR3: TGTGCCAGCAGCCAAGTCAACGACGACTGGTACCAAGAGACCCAGTACTTC. Its protein product is CASSQVNDDWYQETQYF.